Here is one T cell receptor beta chain with its context. The antigen is not known. Using immunoSEQ multiplex PCR, the repertoire was profiled, and TCRdb retains in-frame clones only, with some absent. The table includes 200,000 or so clones, 80% to 95% detected once. Germline-derived CDR1 and CDR2 are SGDLS and YYNGEE. The germline V and J ends were trimmed by 4 bases and 1 base, with 11 bases remaining between them. The CDR3 consists of 14 residues. The source of the sample is a study of T cell responses to AZD1222 COVID-19 vaccine. Regarding the study as a whole: Of spike-specific TCRs, nearly half reportedly target regions left unmutated in variants.

The source of this sequence is an adult who received the AZD1222 COVID-19 vaccine. The sequenced sample was peripheral blood, obtained 28 days after the second AZD1222 dose. The J gene is TRBJ1-2, the V gene TRBV9; D perhaps matches TRBD1 (6 bases). CDR3 sequence (DNA): TGTGCCAGCAGCCCCCGGGACAATAACTATGGCTACACCTTC. Translation: CASSPRDNNYGYTF.